Sequencing of this TCR beta chain was carried out in a study of T cells after yellow fever vaccination. Study findings and constraints: Post-booster reappearance was seen for most primary-vaccination clones (roughly 96% CD4, about 90% CD8).

By 5'RACE template switching, TCR cDNA was produced, with a universal primer site and UMIs added in the process. MiXCR was run by TCRdb on the 5' RACE reads, yielding one entry per CDR3 protein. The sample has about 400,000 distinct CDR3 sequences, roughly 6.2% seen once. The sample holds many counts of this clonotype. The antigen is undetermined. This CDR3 is built from 14 residues. Trimming removed 4 bases from V and 4 bases from J; junction bases left unmatched: 4. The germline CDR1 and CDR2 sequences are SGHRS and YFSETQ. The material was PBMCs, obtained 5 days after the yellow fever booster vaccination. The rearrangement uses TRBV5-1 and TRBJ2-5, with 10 bases lining up with TRBD2. The receptor was isolated from a man aged 30-40 years who received the YFV17D yellow fever vaccine. CDR3 sequence (DNA): TGCGCCAGCAGCCTAGCGGGAGTTTTAGAGACCCAGTACTTC. Protein product: CASSLAGVLETQYF.